This TCR beta chain was captured in a study of shared clonotypes between healthy human individuals. Sequencing used immunoSEQ multiplex PCR; TCRdb keeps in-frame clones, though not all of them. The sample holds 1,500,000 or so clones, around 97% seen once. Findings of the study overall: Specimens sampled were limited to blood, with tissue repertoires likely differing. Memory subsets generally showed lower estimated richness than naive subsets. Having only a few donors restricted how much genetic and exposure-history diversity was captured.

On this clone itself: Its matching antigen is unknown.

The V gene lost 4 bases and the J gene lost 2 bases, with 6 bases spanning the gap. CDR1 is MNHNY, CDR2 SVGAGI, per germline (reference sequence). The CDR3 is 12 residues long. Sequenced: naive CD4+ T cells sorted from blood. Sample subset: CD45RA+ positively selected. The rearrangement uses TRBV6-6 and TRBJ2-7; D call uncertain. The receptor's source is a man aged 25 to 40 in good health. The DNA of the CDR3 is TGTGCCAGCAGTTCTGTGGCCTACGAGCAGTACTTC. Protein: CASSSVAYEQYF.